The 25 T cell receptor beta chains reported below all come from one sample, sequenced in a study of T cell responses to AZD1222 COVID-19 vaccine. The assay was immunoSEQ multiplex PCR, and TCRdb's table has in-frame clones only and misses some. The table records tens of thousands of clones, 85% to 90% of them present only once. Here the sequenced sample was peripheral blood, taken 28 days after the second AZD1222 dose. The receptor source for this set is an adult who received the AZD1222 COVID-19 vaccine.

The V call is TRBV19, the J call TRBJ2-7, with 7 nucleotides matching TRBD1. The CDR3 contains 15 residues. The junction had 11 bases not matched to a gene; V was cut back by 3 bases and J by 6 bases. Per germline, CDR1 LNHDA and CDR2 SQIVND (reference sequence). CDR3: CASSIDRVPLGEQYF. The CDR3 DNA is TGTGCCAGTAGTATTGACAGGGTGCCCCTCGGCGAGCAGTACTTC.

V is TRBV19 and J is TRBJ2-3; 8 bases line up with TRBD2. With V trimmed by 6 bases and J by 2 bases, 7 bases remained unmatched. The CDR3 contains 15 residues. The germline V gene encodes CDR1 LNHDA and CDR2 SQIVND (reference sequence). CDR3 sequence: CASRSPGLVTDTQYF. The CDR3 DNA sequence: TGTGCCAGTAGATCTCCGGGACTAGTCACAGATACGCAGTATTTT.

V usage is TRBV7-3 and J usage is TRBJ2-2, with D unresolved. Germline V gives CDR1 SGHTA, CDR2 FQGTGA. The CDR3 extends over 15 amino acids. V lost 2 bases and J 1 base, leaving 8 bases between the germline ends. DNA of the CDR3: TGTGCCAGCAGCTTAGGACGGCAGAACACCGGGGAGCTGTTTTTT. Translating it yields CASSLGRQNTGELFF.

V gene TRBV4-2 combines with J gene TRBJ2-3, with D possibly TRBD2 on 6 matching bases. The CDR3 contains 17 residues. V lost 2 bases and J 2 bases, leaving 17 bases between the germline ends. Germline V gives CDR1 LGHNA, CDR2 YNFKEQ. The CDR3 region has the DNA TGTGCCAGCAGCCAACCTAGGGGCGGGGTAACCACAGATACGCAGTATTTT. It translates to CASSQPRGGVTTDTQYF.

V is TRBV9 and J is TRBJ1-3; weak D call: TRBD1 (5 bases). The CDR3 runs 15 residues. CDR1 is SGDLS, CDR2 YYNGEE, per germline. V shed 2 bases and J shed 0 bases, with 9 bases lying between them. CDR3 residues: CASSVQGHSGNTIYF. DNA for the CDR3: TGTGCCAGCAGCGTCCAGGGCCACTCTGGAAACACCATATATTTT.

The chain joins TRBV5-1 to TRBJ2-7; D is undetermined. The germline V and J ends were trimmed by 0 bases and 3 bases, with 7 bases remaining between them. Germline V gene lookup returns CDR1 SGHRS and CDR2 YFSETQ. The CDR3 runs 13 residues. The CDR3 DNA is TGCGCCAGCAGCTTGGGCAGATACTACGAGCAGTACTTC. Encoded protein: CASSLGRYYEQYF.

The V call is TRBV3-1 (or the pseudogene TRBV3-2), the J call TRBJ2-2, with no clear D. The ends were cut back, 4 bases at V and 4 bases at J, with 10 bases in the middle. The V gene's germline CDR1 is LGHDT and CDR2 YNNKEL (reference sequence). The CDR3 is 14 residues long. The chain's CDR3 is CASSPWGSTGELFF. The CDR3 DNA follows: TGTGCCAGCAGCCCCTGGGGAAGCACCGGGGAGCTGTTTTTT.

J is TRBJ2-3 and V is TRBV18; D not certain. This CDR3 spans 15 amino acids. Germline CDR1 reads KGHSH; CDR2 reads LQKENI. The V and J ends lost 3 bases and 0 bases respectively, with 10 bases between them. The CDR3 nucleotides are TGTGCCAGCTCACCCAGACTGGGAAGCACAGATACGCAGTATTTT. It encodes CASSPRLGSTDTQYF.

V usage is TRBV9 and J usage is TRBJ1-1; D is undetermined. Trimming removed 0 bases at V and 5 bases at J, with 5 bases between. This CDR3 has 12 amino acids. Germline V gene lookup returns CDR1 SGDLS and CDR2 YYNGEE. CDR3 DNA sequence: TGTGCCAGCAGCGTAGCTGAAACTGAAGCTTTCTTT. Protein product: CASSVAETEAFF.

The chain has TRBV2 and TRBJ1-1, with D uncertain. The length of the CDR3 is 14 residues. Trimming shortened V by 2 bases and J by 5 bases, and 12 bases separated the two germline ends. Looked up from germline, CDR1 is SNHLY and CDR2 is FYNNEI. CDR3 DNA sequence: TGTGCCAGCAGTGAAAGTGGTTTTGGAACTGAAGCTTTCTTT. Translation: CASSESGFGTEAFF.

V gene TRBV25-1 combines with J gene TRBJ1-2; 7 bases line up with TRBD1. CDR1 and CDR2 from the germline V gene are MGHDK and SYGVNS. V shed 9 bases, J shed 4 bases, and the junction held 5 bases outside the gene matches. The CDR3 runs 12 residues. CDR3 bases: TGTGCCAGTACACAGGGGAGCTATGGCTACACCTTC. Translated, it gives CASTQGSYGYTF.

The chain has TRBV7-9 and TRBJ1-1, with TRBD1 matching over 7 bases. Germline loops: CDR1 SEHNR, CDR2 FQNEAQ (reference sequence). With 6 bases clipped from V and 0 bases from J, the junction kept 4 bases outside the gene matches. The CDR3 has 14 residues. CDR3 nucleotide sequence: TGTGCCAGCAGAATGGACAGGATGAACACTGAAGCTTTCTTT. Protein product: CASRMDRMNTEAFF.

The chain uses TRBV10-3 and TRBJ2-1, with D possibly TRBD1 on 5 matching bases. The CDR3 covers 14 residues. V was trimmed by 9 bases and J by 0 bases, leaving 12 bases between them. CDR1 is ENHRY and CDR2 is SYGVKD in the germline V gene. This CDR3 reads CAITDRASYNEQFF. The CDR3 DNA reads as TGTGCCATTACAGACAGAGCCTCCTACAATGAGCAGTTCTTC.

This chain connects TRBV29-1 to TRBJ2-1; TRBD2 agrees at 8 bases. CDR3 size: 14 residues. Per the germline V gene, CDR1 is SQVTM and CDR2 is ANQGSEA. V shed 3 bases, J shed 2 bases, and the junction held 3 bases outside the gene matches. DNA for the CDR3: TGCAGCGTTGACGGTAGCGGGGCCTACAATGAGCAGTTCTTC. Protein: CSVDGSGAYNEQFF.

The chain links TRBV24-1 to TRBJ2-1, with D unresolved. Germline V gives CDR1 KGHDR, CDR2 SFDVKD. Trimming shortened V by 7 bases and J by 0 bases, and 6 bases separated the two germline ends. The CDR3 consists of 13 residues. Here the CDR3 DNA reads TGTGCCACCAGCAGTAGCTCCTACAATGAGCAGTTCTTC. Encoded protein: CATSSSSYNEQFF.

Relative to its sample, this clone is medium-sized. The chain uses TRBV19 and TRBJ1-1; tentative D call: TRBD1 (6 bases). The V end was cut by 10 bases, the J end by 7 bases, with 22 bases between. CDR1 is LNHDA and CDR2 is SQIVND in the germline V gene (reference sequence). The CDR3 consists of 14 residues. In nucleotides, the CDR3 is TGTGCCACCTCCGTAGGGAGGGTCAGGGGTGAAGCTTTCTTT. This gives the protein CATSVGRVRGEAFF.

This chain uses TRBV7-2 with TRBJ2-3, with 10 bases aligning to TRBD2. The CDR3 length is 16 residues. CDR1 and CDR2 (germline): SGHTA, FQGNSA. V trimming: 10 bases; J trimming: 2 bases; junction bases outside the gene matches: 12. CDR3 bases: TGTGCCACCTCTCCGCTAGCGGGAGCCGACACAGATACGCAGTATTTT. It codes for CATSPLAGADTDTQYF.

The chain joins TRBV27 to TRBJ2-7; 7 positions match TRBD1. CDR1 MNHEY and CDR2 SMNVEV come from the germline V gene (reference sequence). Trimming at V came to 5 bases and at J to 0 bases, leaving 1 base not matched to a gene. The CDR3 loop spans 13 amino acids. DNA of the CDR3: TGTGCCAGCAGTCGACAGGGCTCCTACGAGCAGTACTTC. It encodes CASSRQGSYEQYF.

V gene TRBV7-2 combines with J gene TRBJ2-1; D could derive from TRBD1 or TRBD2 (5 bases each). V was shortened by 6 bases and J by 6 bases, with 15 bases between the two germline ends. The CDR3 covers 14 residues. Germline V gene lookup returns CDR1 SGHTA and CDR2 FQGNSA. The CDR3 region has the DNA TGTGCCAGCAGTACTGTATGGGGGTCCAATGAGCAGTTCTTC. Amino acid sequence: CASSTVWGSNEQFF.

The CDR3 loop is CASRRDLTGELFF. CDR3 coding DNA: TGCGCCAGCCGACGAGATCTAACCGGGGAGCTGTTTTTT. The chain carries TRBV5-1 and TRBJ2-2, with D uncertain. V was trimmed by 7 bases and J by 5 bases, leaving 12 bases between them. CDR3 size: 13 residues. Germline CDR1 reads SGHRS; CDR2 reads YFSETQ.

J is TRBJ2-1 and V is TRBV6-5; 12 bases are shared with TRBD2. The length of the CDR3 is 16 residues. Germline V CDR1 and CDR2: MNHEY, SVGAGI. V gave up 0 bases and J gave up 7 bases; unmatched junction bases: 4. CDR3 coding DNA: TGTGCCAGCAGTTACTCGACTAGCGGGGGAGGAAATGAGCAGTTCTTC. This sequence encodes CASSYSTSGGGNEQFF.

V is TRBV27 and J is TRBJ1-6; D not certain. The CDR3 is made up of 15 amino acids. Deletions cut 1 base from V and 10 bases from J, with 14 bases between. Germline V CDR1 and CDR2: MNHEY, SMNVEV (reference sequence). The CDR3 nucleotides read TGTGCCAGCAGTTTATTGGACTCTACGGGCTCACCCCTCCACTTT. Translated, it gives CASSLLDSTGSPLHF.

The chain employs TRBV27 and TRBJ1-1; maybe TRBD1 (5 bases). Germline assignment: CDR1 MNHEY and CDR2 SMNVEV (reference sequence). Trimming left V 8 bases short and J 3 bases short, with 19 bases between. This CDR3 comprises 15 residues. The chain's CDR3 is CASAWGGGWDTEAFF. The CDR3 region has the DNA TGTGCCAGCGCCTGGGGGGGAGGCTGGGACACTGAAGCTTTCTTT.

The rearrangement uses TRBV25-1 and TRBJ2-5, with D possibly TRBD2 on 5 matching bases. The germline CDR1 and CDR2 sequences are MGHDK and SYGVNS. This CDR3 spans 14 amino acids. V lost 1 base, J lost 4 bases, and 10 bases lay in between. The DNA of the CDR3 is TGTGCCAGCAGTGAATGGGAGAGAGCAGAGACCCAGTACTTC. Translated, it gives CASSEWERAETQYF.

The chain combines TRBV19 with TRBJ1-5, with D maybe TRBD1 (6 bases). The germline gives CDR1 LNHDA, CDR2 SQIVND (reference sequence). Between the trimmed V and J ends, which lost 0 bases and 3 bases, there was a span of 9 bases. The length of the CDR3 is 15 residues. The CDR3 spells CASSIDGQINQPQHF. The DNA of the CDR3 is TGTGCCAGTAGTATAGATGGACAGATCAATCAGCCCCAGCATTTT. The whole variable domain, filled in from reference TRBV19 and TRBJ1-5, reads DGGITQSPKYLFRKEGQNVTLSCEQNLNHDAMYWYRQDPGQGLRLIYYSQIVNDFQKGDIAEGYSVSREKKESFPLTVTSAQKNPTAFYLCASSIDGQINQPQHFGDGTRLSIL.